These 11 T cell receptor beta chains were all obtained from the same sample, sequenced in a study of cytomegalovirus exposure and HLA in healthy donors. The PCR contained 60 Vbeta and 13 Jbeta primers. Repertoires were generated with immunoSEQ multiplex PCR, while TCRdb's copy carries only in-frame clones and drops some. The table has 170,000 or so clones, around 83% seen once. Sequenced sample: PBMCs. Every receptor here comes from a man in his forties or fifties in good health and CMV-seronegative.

The CDR3 DNA reads as TGTGCCAGCAGCTCACAGATTTCACCCCTCCACTTT. It yields the protein CASSSQISPLHF. The chain carries TRBV7-2 and TRBJ1-6; no clear D. Trimming shortened V by 4 bases and J by 9 bases, and 7 bases separated the two germline ends. Germline-derived CDR1 and CDR2 are SGHTA and FQGNSA. The CDR3 has 12 residues. Full variable domain (missing parts from reference TRBV7-2 and TRBJ1-6): GAGVSQSPSNKVTEKGKDVELRCDPISGHTALYWYRQSLGQGLEFLIYFQGNSAPDKSGLPSDRFSAERTGGSVSTLTIQRTQQEDSAVYLCASSSQISPLHFGNGTRLTVT.

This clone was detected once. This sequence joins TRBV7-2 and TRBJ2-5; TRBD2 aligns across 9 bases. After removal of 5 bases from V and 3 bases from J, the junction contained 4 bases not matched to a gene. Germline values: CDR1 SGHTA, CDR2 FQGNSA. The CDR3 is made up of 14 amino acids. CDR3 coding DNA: TGTGCCAGCAGCCTTAGCGGGAGAAAAGAGACCCAGTACTTC. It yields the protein CASSLSGRKETQYF.

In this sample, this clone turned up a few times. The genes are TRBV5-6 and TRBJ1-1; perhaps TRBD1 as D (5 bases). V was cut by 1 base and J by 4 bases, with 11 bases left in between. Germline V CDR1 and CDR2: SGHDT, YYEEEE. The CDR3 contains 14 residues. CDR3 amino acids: CASSLSGTGTEAFF. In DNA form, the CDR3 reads TGTGCCAGCAGCTTGAGCGGGACGGGCACTGAAGCTTTCTTT.

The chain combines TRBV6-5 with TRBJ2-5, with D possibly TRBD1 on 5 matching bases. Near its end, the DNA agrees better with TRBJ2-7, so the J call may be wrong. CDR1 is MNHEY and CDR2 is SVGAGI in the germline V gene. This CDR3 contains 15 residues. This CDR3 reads CASSYSATDSYEQYF. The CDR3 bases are TGTGCCAGCAGTTACTCGGCGACAGACTCCTACGAGCAGTACTTC.

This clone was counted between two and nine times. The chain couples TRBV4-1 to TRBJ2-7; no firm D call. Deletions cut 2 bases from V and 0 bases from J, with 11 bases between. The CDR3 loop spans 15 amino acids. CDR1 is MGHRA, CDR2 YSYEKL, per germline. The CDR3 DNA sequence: TGCGCCAGCAGCCAATTAGCCCTGAGCTCCTACGAGCAGTACTTC. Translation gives CASSQLALSSYEQYF.

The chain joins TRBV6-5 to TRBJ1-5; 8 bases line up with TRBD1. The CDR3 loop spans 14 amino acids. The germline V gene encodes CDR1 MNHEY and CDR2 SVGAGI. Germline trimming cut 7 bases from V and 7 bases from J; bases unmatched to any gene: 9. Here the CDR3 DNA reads TGTGCCAGCAAAGGGGACAGGAGTGTACAGCCCCAGCATTTT. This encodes CASKGDRSVQPQHF.

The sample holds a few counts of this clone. CDR3 bases: TGTGCCTGGAGTCAGGGAGGCACTGAAGCTTTCTTT. Its translation: CAWSQGGTEAFF. The V gene is TRBV30, the J gene TRBJ1-1; perhaps TRBD1 as D (5 bases). CDR3 length: 12 amino acids. Trimming stripped 2 bases from V and 4 bases from J, with 8 bases between. Germline V gives CDR1 GTSNPN, CDR2 SVGIG (reference sequence).

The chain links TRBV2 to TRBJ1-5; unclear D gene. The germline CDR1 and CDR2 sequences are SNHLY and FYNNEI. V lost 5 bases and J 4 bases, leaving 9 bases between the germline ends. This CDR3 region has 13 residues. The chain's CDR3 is CASSPEGNQPQHF. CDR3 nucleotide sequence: TGTGCCAGCAGTCCCGAGGGTAATCAGCCCCAGCATTTT.

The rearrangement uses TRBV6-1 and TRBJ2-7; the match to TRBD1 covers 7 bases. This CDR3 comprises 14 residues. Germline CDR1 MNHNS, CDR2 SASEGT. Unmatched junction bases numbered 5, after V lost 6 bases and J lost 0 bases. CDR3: CASSPTGISYEQYF. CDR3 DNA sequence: TGTGCCAGCAGCCCGACAGGGATCTCCTACGAGCAGTACTTC.

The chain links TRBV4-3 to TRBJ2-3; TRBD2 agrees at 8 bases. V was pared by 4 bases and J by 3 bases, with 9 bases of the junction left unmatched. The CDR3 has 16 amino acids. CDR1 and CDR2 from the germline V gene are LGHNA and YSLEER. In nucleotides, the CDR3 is TGCGCCAGCAGCCGATCACTAGCGGAAGGGACAGATACGCAGTATTTT. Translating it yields CASSRSLAEGTDTQYF.

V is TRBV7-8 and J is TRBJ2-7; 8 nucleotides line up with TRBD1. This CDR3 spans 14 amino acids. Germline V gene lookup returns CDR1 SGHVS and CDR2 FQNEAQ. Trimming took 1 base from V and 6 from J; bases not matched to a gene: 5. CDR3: CASSLGQGAIEQYF. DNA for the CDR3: TGTGCCAGCAGCTTAGGCCAGGGGGCGATCGAGCAGTACTTC.